This TCR beta chain was identified during a study of CD8 T cells in Susac syndrome (dated 2019 in TCRdb). Describing the broader study: Whether CD8+ T cell activation and differentiation in Susac syndrome was antigen driven was tested using repertoire sequencing.

The CDR3 runs 9 amino acids, cysteine and phenylalanine included. Of all the DNA, just the CDR3 is kept, 27 bases in frame from base 1. V lost 8 bases and J lost 8 bases; the stretch between them is 7 bases long. CDR1 and CDR2, per the germline V gene, are LGHNT and FRNRAP. RNA was extracted using the RNeasy kit, and roughly 0.5 to 1 ug of the RNA was reverse transcribed with random hexamers. The immunoSEQ multiplex PCR assay, which covers 54 Vbeta and 13 Jbeta segments, was used to amplify TCR beta CDR3 regions. PCR amplification bias was corrected by using a synthetic template baseline for primer optimization and computational correction. The original methods were these. Only productive sequences were kept, with reads annotated to V, D and J genes according to IMGT and analyzed in immunoSEQ Analyzer. To calculate clonality, Shannon entropy was normalized by log2 of the number of productive unique sequences and then subtracted from one. For each patient and control, public and private clones were evaluated among the 100 most prevalent clones. Clones were defined as Susac-specific if absent from the healthy and MS cohorts, from under 1,200 published viral clones and from other ImmuneACCESS disease sequences. TCRdb took the public reads, trimmed them with fastp at Q25, ran MiXCR for clone calling and kept in-frame beta chains. Every distinct CDR3 protein forms one entry, paired with its most common genes and DNA. The V and J calls and clone size are TCRdb's, not the authors'. The sample has about 150,000 distinct CDR3 sequences on record, around 92% of them singletons. Of the sample, 0.08% falls within the top ten clones.

High-throughput TCR beta sequencing profiled peripheral blood CD8+ and CD4+ T cells from healthy donors, Susac syndrome patients and multiple sclerosis patients. Healthy donors were included as age- and sex-matched controls. CD8+ TEMRA cells were enriched by FACS, while bulk CD8+ and CD4+ T cells were purified by magnetic negative isolation. Blood was collected in EDTA tubes and processed within 24 hours, with PBMCs isolated through density gradient centrifugation. PBMCs intended for TCR sequencing were cryopreserved in liquid nitrogen and were subsequently thawed in a 37 degrees C water bath. A purity of at least 90% was achieved for sorted or isolated CD4+, CD8+ and CD8+ TEMRA cells. Worth noting for this clonotype: No cognate antigen has been identified for it. Nothing much larger sits one base from this clone, and base qualities are not available.

The study at large found these results: The number of individuals in the TCR sequencing and HLA analysis was recognized as being relatively small.

The sequenced material came from CD4+ T cells from PBMCs. The clonotype originates from a human donor in good health. Recombination joined TRBV12-5 with TRBJ2-7; TRBD1 is perhaps the D gene, given 6 matching bases. Read as DNA, the sequence is TGTGCTAGTCGGGACAAGCAGTACTTC. Translation gives CASRDKQYF.